The 8 T cell receptor beta chains listed next were all sequenced from one sample in a study of blood T cell repertoires in COVID-19. Sequencing used immunoSEQ multiplex PCR; TCRdb keeps in-frame clones, though not all of them. The sample contains roughly 150,000 clones, about four fifths of which appear only once. Input material: peripheral blood. The receptor source for this set is a woman aged 70-85 years who had recovered from COVID-19.

This rearrangement joins TRBV6-5 to TRBJ1-3, with D unclear. This CDR3 is built from 14 residues. Germline V gives CDR1 MNHEY, CDR2 SVGAGI. The ends were cut back, 5 bases at V and 8 bases at J, with 16 bases in the middle. The CDR3 loop is CASSTSGGADTIYF. CDR3 DNA sequence: TGTGCCAGCAGTACCTCAGGTGGCGCCGACACCATATATTTT.

As DNA, the CDR3 is TGCGCCAGCAGCTCCAGACTAGCGGGGGGCCAAGAGACCCAGTACTTC. This gives the protein CASSSRLAGGQETQYF. V is TRBV5-1 and J is TRBJ2-5; TRBD2 aligns across 13 bases. Trimming removed 3 bases from V and 1 base from J; junction bases left unmatched: 3. This CDR3 region has 16 residues. Germline values: CDR1 SGHRS, CDR2 YFSETQ.

The rearrangement joins TRBV18 to TRBJ1-5, with D perhaps matching TRBD1 (6 bases). The V and J ends lost 3 bases and 9 bases respectively, with 18 bases between them. Germline lookup yields CDR1 KGHSH and CDR2 LQKENI. The CDR3 runs to 15 residues. The CDR3 here is CASSPSGQDWAPQHF. CDR3 coding DNA: TGTGCCAGCTCACCCTCGGGACAAGACTGGGCGCCCCAGCATTTT.

The chain carries TRBV24-1 and TRBJ2-1; D unresolved. This CDR3 contains 12 residues. Deletions cut 4 bases from V and 7 bases from J, with 7 bases between. CDR1 is KGHDR, CDR2 SFDVKD, per germline. The CDR3 bases are TGTGCCACCAGTGAGACCGGGAATGAGCAGTTCTTC. Protein: CATSETGNEQFF.

In its sample, this clone was seen once. The chain is built from TRBV4-2 and TRBJ1-1; D gene ambiguous. Germline CDR1 is LGHNA and CDR2 is YNFKEQ. V was clipped by 0 bases and J by 2 bases, with 13 bases between them. The CDR3 covers 16 residues. The CDR3: CASSQEGAQSNTEAFF. The CDR3, as DNA: TGTGCCAGCAGCCAAGAGGGCGCACAAAGCAACACTGAAGCTTTCTTT.

The CDR3 sequence: CASSFPWGSGDQEAQYF. CDR3 nucleotide sequence: TGTGCCAGCAGTTTTCCCTGGGGTAGCGGGGACCAGGAGGCCCAGTACTTC. This chain connects TRBV6-2 or TRBV6-3 to TRBJ2-5; 8 bases are a match to TRBD2. J was trimmed by 9 bases and V by 4 bases; bases with no gene match: 19. CDR1 MNHEY and CDR2 SVGEGT come from the germline V gene. The CDR3 covers 17 residues.

The chain links TRBV5-6 to TRBJ1-2; 7 nucleotides line up with TRBD1. Germline lookup yields CDR1 SGHDT and CDR2 YYEEEE. V was clipped by 2 bases and J by 5 bases; unmatched bases: 9. This CDR3 is built from 15 residues. CDR3 nucleotide sequence: TGTGCCAGCAGCTTCGCAGGGGGGTTTTGGTATGGCTACACCTTC. Amino acids: CASSFAGGFWYGYTF.

In this sample, this clone turned up a few times. The chain is built from TRBV30 and TRBJ2-5; D not certain. Germline V gene data show CDR1 as GTSNPN and CDR2 as SVGIG (reference sequence). The CDR3 length is 12 residues. V lost 3 bases, J lost 3 bases, and 8 bases lay in between. In DNA, the CDR3 is TGTGCCTGGAGGCCTGGAGAAGAGACCCAGTACTTC. As protein: CAWRPGEETQYF.